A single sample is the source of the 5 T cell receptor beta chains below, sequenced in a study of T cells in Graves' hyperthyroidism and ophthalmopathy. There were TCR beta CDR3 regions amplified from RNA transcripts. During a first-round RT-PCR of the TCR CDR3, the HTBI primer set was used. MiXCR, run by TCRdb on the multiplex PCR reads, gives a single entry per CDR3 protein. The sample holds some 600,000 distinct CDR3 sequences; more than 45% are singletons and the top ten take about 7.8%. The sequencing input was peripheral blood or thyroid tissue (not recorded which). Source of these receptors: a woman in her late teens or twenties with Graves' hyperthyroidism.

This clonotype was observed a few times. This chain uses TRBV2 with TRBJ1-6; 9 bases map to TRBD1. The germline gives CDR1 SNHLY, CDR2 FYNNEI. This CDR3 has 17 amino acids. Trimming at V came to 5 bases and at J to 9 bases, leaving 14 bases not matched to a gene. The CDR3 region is CASSSSQQGAVRSPLHF. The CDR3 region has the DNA TGTGCCAGCAGTAGCTCCCAACAGGGGGCCGTTCGTTCACCCCTCCACTTT.

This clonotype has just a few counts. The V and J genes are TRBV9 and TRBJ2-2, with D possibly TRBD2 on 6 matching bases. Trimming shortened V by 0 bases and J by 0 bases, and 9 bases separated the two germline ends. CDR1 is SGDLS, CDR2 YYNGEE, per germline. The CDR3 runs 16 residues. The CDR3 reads CASSVAGTSNTGELFF. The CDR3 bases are TGTGCCAGCAGCGTAGCAGGGACTTCGAACACCGGGGAGCTGTTTTTT.

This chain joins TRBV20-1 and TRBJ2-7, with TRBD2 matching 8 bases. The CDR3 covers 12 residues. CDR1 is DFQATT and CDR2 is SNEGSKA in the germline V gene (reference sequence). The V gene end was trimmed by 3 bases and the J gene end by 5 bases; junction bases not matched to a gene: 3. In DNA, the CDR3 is TGCAGTGCTAGGCGGGAGGTCAACGAGCAGTACTTC. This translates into CSARREVNEQYF.

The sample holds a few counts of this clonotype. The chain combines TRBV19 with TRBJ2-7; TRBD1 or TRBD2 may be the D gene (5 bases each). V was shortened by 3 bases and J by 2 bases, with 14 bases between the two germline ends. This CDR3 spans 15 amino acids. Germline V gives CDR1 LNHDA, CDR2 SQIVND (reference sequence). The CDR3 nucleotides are TGTGCCAGTAGTATTCAACCCGGGGCGACCTACGAGCAGTACTTC. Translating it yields CASSIQPGATYEQYF.

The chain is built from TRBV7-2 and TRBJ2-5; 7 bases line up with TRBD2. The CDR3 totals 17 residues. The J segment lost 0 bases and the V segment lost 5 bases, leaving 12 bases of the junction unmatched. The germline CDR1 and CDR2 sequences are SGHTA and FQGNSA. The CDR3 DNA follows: TGTGCCAGCAGCCCCACCGGTACTAGCGCCCACCAAGAGACCCAGTACTTC. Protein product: CASSPTGTSAHQETQYF.